The 10 T cell receptor beta chains below were found in one sample sequenced in a study of T cell repertoires in cytomegalovirus infection. In TCRdb, the reads were re-called with MiXCR into one record per CDR3 protein. The sample has roughly 920,000 distinct CDR3 sequences, 30% to 40% seen once. These TCRs are of unknown antigen specificity. Here the sequenced sample was cultured CD8+ T cells from PBMCs, taken from culture after CMV antigen stimulation. The receptors shown here come from a human donor in good health (CMV status not recorded). Some clones in this sample may be carry-over from other donors' samples.

This clonotype was seen a handful of times. The rearrangement links TRBV6-1 to TRBJ2-3; D may match TRBD1 or TRBD2 (6 bases each). The V gene's germline CDR1 is MNHNS and CDR2 SASEGT. Trimming cost V 2 bases and J 1 base, with 13 bases left between them. This CDR3 is 16 amino acids long. CDR3 residues: CASSELEGGGTDTQYF. In DNA form, the CDR3 reads TGTGCCAGCAGTGAATTAGAGGGGGGCGGCACAGATACGCAGTATTTT.

V is TRBV5-4 and J is TRBJ2-4, with 10 positions matching TRBD2. This CDR3 region has 18 residues. With V trimmed by 2 bases and J by 0 bases, 8 bases remained unmatched. Germline V gene lookup returns CDR1 SGHNT and CDR2 YYREEE (reference sequence). The CDR3 nucleotides read TGTGCCAGCAGCTTTGGAATAGCGGGGGGAGGAGCCAAAAACATTCAGTACTTC. This sequence encodes CASSFGIAGGGAKNIQYF.

This clonotype appeared many times. This chain joins TRBV27 and TRBJ2-1; 11 nucleotides agree with TRBD2. CDR1 is MNHEY, CDR2 SMNVEV, per germline (reference sequence). This CDR3 has 17 amino acids. V gave up 7 bases and J gave up 4 bases; unmatched junction bases: 12. For the CDR3, the DNA is TGTGCCAGCACCCCAACAATAGCGGGGGGGCCGTACAATGAGCAGTTCTTC. As protein: CASTPTIAGGPYNEQFF.

The table lists this clonotype with a few counts. The chain couples TRBV6-1 to TRBJ1-2; TRBD1 matches 10 bases. Germline CDR1 MNHNS, CDR2 SASEGT. CDR3 length: 17 residues. Trimming cost V 4 bases and J 2 bases; bases outside gene matches: 10. As DNA, the CDR3 is TGTGCCAGCAGTGCCCGGGACAGGGGTTACCAAAACTATGGCTACACCTTC. Translated: CASSARDRGYQNYGYTF.

This chain connects TRBV19 to TRBJ1-4; D gene unclear. Trimming pared 5 bases from V and 0 bases from J, leaving 22 bases between. The CDR3 runs 19 residues. Germline CDR1 is LNHDA and CDR2 is SQIVND (reference sequence). The CDR3 DNA is TGTGCCAGTAGTGTTACCACTCAGGCAACTCTCGCAACTAATGAAAAACTGTTTTTT. It yields the protein CASSVTTQATLATNEKLFF.

The CDR3, as DNA: TGTGCCAGCCATAGGACAGGCCCTTACGAGCAGTACGTC. Its translation: CASHRTGPYEQYV. The chain recombines TRBV7-4 with TRBJ2-7; 7 bases line up with TRBD1. The CDR3 consists of 13 residues. CDR1 and CDR2 (germline): SGHVT, SQSDAQ. Germline trimming cut 8 bases from V and 4 bases from J; bases unmatched to any gene: 8.

This clonotype came up once. Here the CDR3 reads CASSPRSQQGPPKQYV. In DNA form, the CDR3 reads TGTGCCAGCAGTCCTCGGAGTCAACAGGGCCCCCCTAAGCAGTACGTC. The rearrangement uses TRBV28 and TRBJ2-7; D perhaps matches TRBD1 (6 bases). The germline CDR1 and CDR2 sequences are MDHEN and SYDVKM. The CDR3 totals 16 residues. Deletions cut 5 bases from V and 8 bases from J, with 25 bases between.

The chain uses TRBV6-2 or TRBV6-3 and TRBJ1-2; the D gene is possibly TRBD1 (5 bases). The V gene's germline CDR1 is MNHEY and CDR2 SVGEGT. Trimming shortened V by 5 bases and J by 2 bases, and 9 bases separated the two germline ends. The CDR3 is 13 residues long. CDR3 DNA sequence: TGTGCCAGCAGTGATGGACACAACTATGGCTACACCTTC. Translating it yields CASSDGHNYGYTF.

The chain joins TRBV28 to TRBJ1-2; D is possibly TRBD1 (6 bases). V lost 5 bases to trimming and J lost 7 bases, with 17 bases between them. Looked up from germline, CDR1 is MDHEN and CDR2 is SYDVKM. CDR3 length: 14 amino acids. The CDR3 DNA reads TGTGCCAGCAGTGCGGACAGAACCACGGCTGGCTACACCTTC. Encoded protein: CASSADRTTAGYTF.

In DNA form, the CDR3 reads TGTGCCAGCAGCTTAATGGGACTAGCGGGGGCTCCCTACAATGAGCAGTTCTTC. Its protein is CASSLMGLAGAPYNEQFF. This sequence joins TRBV7-9 and TRBJ2-1, with 14 nucleotides matching TRBD2. V shed 2 bases, J shed 2 bases, and the junction held 5 bases outside the gene matches. The CDR3 totals 18 residues. CDR1 SEHNR and CDR2 FQNEAQ come from the germline V gene (reference sequence).